The rows below give T cell receptor beta chains drawn from one sample of a study of response to subunit inactivated influenza vaccine. TCRdb used MiXCR to reprocess the RT-PCR reads, holding one entry per CDR3 protein. This table holds around 580,000 distinct CDR3 sequences, around 13% found once. This sample comprised PBMCs from blood, obtained approximately 13 days after vaccination. These receptors were taken from a middle-aged man who received an inactivated influenza vaccine. CDR3s include the opening cysteine and the closing phenylalanine or tryptophan. The D gene is left open where the match is weak. Size is omitted from some rows. Given values are once, few, many or a class for expanded clones.

D	V	J	size	CDR3	DNA
.	TRBV29-1	TRBJ2-2	few	CSVRASGELFF	TGCAGCGTTCGGGCTTCCGGGGAGCTGTTTTTT
.	TRBV6-2/TRBV6-3	TRBJ2-1	.	CASFDRVNEQFF	TGTGCCAGCTTCGACAGAGTGAATGAGCAGTTCTTC
.	TRBV11-2	TRBJ1-5	.	CASSLEGIQPQHF	TGTGCCAGCAGCTTAGAGGGTATTCAGCCCCAGCATTTT
.	TRBV28	TRBJ1-3	few	CASSFGGTTGNTIYF	TGTGCCAGCAGTTTTGGGGGGACGACTGGAAACACCATATATTTT
.	TRBV28	TRBJ2-5	few	CASRKEGGRQETQYF	TGTGCCAGCAGAAAGGAAGGGGGGAGGCAAGAGACCCAGTACTTC
TRBD1	TRBV5-1	TRBJ2-1	few	CASSPAGGGSYNEQFF	TGCGCCAGCAGCCCGGCAGGGGGCGGCTCCTACAATGAGCAGTTCTTC
TRBD2	TRBV12-3/TRBV12-4	TRBJ2-7	.	CASRPQGLAGAEQYF	TGTGCCAGCAGGCCGCAGGGACTAGCGGGTGCCGAGCAGTACTTC
.	TRBV18	TRBJ2-2	.	CASSRSGGNANTGELFF	TGTGCCAGCTCAAGGAGTGGGGGAAACGCGAACACCGGGGAGCTGTTTTTT
.	TRBV5-1	TRBJ1-5	few	CASSLGQVNQPQHF	TGCGCCAGCAGCTTGGGACAGGTCAATCAGCCCCAGCATTTT
.	TRBV6-1	TRBJ1-1	few	CASSPEGGYAEAFF	TGTGCCAGCAGCCCCGAGGGGGGGTATGCTGAAGCTTTCTTT
TRBD1	TRBV10-1	TRBJ2-2	.	CASSEQGLGTGELFF	TGCGCCAGCAGCGAACAGGGGCTCGGCACCGGGGAGCTGTTTTTT
TRBD2	TRBV5-1	TRBJ2-3	few	CASSPAGAGGPDTQYF	TGCGCCAGCAGCCCCGCCGGGGCGGGGGGCCCAGATACGCAGTATTTT
.	TRBV6-2/TRBV6-3	TRBJ2-5	.	CASSFVYGEETQYF	TGTGCCAGCAGTTTTGTCTACGGAGAAGAGACCCAGTACTTC
.	TRBV7-8	TRBJ1-1	many	CASSFRPRGRRTEAFF	TGTGCCAGCAGCTTTAGGCCGAGGGGCCGGCGCACTGAAGCTTTCTTT
TRBD1	TRBV5-6	TRBJ2-5	few	CASSLPGGAETQYF	TGTGCCAGCAGCTTACCAGGGGGCGCGGAGACCCAGTACTTC
.	TRBV7-2	TRBJ2-7	few	CASSWRVSYEQYF	TGTGCCAGCAGCTGGAGGGTCAGCTACGAGCAGTACTTC